Presented here are 26 T cell receptor beta chains from one specimen sequenced in a study of blood T cell repertoires in COVID-19. Sequencing used immunoSEQ multiplex PCR; TCRdb keeps in-frame clones, though not all of them. The sample lists about 270,000 clones, 75% to 90% seen once, with over 2% in the top ten. Input material: PBMCs or T cells enriched from blood (not recorded which). These receptors originate from a woman between 18 and 30 years old who had recovered from COVID-19.

The rearrangement uses TRBV4-2 and TRBJ2-1, with 9 bases matching TRBD1. Per germline, CDR1 LGHNA and CDR2 YNFKEQ. The CDR3 runs to 18 residues. J gave up 2 bases and V 1 base, and 9 bases lay outside the gene matches. CDR3 bases: TGTGCCAGCAGCCAAGCTGAGGGACAGGGTTTCACCTACAATGAGCAGTTCTTC. Translating gives CASSQAEGQGFTYNEQFF.

The chain recombines TRBV11-2 with TRBJ1-1, with 7 positions matching TRBD1. The CDR3 is 16 amino acids. The V segment lost 2 bases and the J segment 6 bases; nucleotides outside the gene matches: 12. CDR1 SGHAT and CDR2 FQNNGV come from the germline V gene. This chain's CDR3 is CASSLTTQGLGPEAFF. The DNA for the CDR3 is TGTGCCAGCAGCTTAACCACACAGGGGTTGGGGCCTGAAGCTTTCTTT. The entire variable domain, with the rest obtained from reference TRBV11-2 and TRBJ1-1, is as follows: EAGVAQSPRYKIIEKRQSVAFWCNPISGHATLYWYQQILGQGPKLLIQFQNNGVVDDSQLPKDRFSAERLKGVDSTLKIQPAKLEDSAVYLCASSLTTQGLGPEAFFGQGTRLTVV.

This clone was recorded only once. The V call is TRBV15, the J call TRBJ1-6; D is unresolved. Per the germline V gene, CDR1 is LNHNV and CDR2 is YYDKDF (reference sequence). The CDR3 contains 15 residues. Trimming took off 4 bases at V and 8 bases at J, with 15 bases between the two ends. The DNA for the CDR3 is TGTGCCACCAGCACAAACGACGGGGTCCATTCACCCCTCCACTTT. As protein: CATSTNDGVHSPLHF.

The genes are TRBV6-5 and TRBJ1-2, with D tentatively TRBD1 (5 bases). V was cut by 4 bases and J by 2 bases, with 8 bases left in between. Germline-derived CDR1 and CDR2 are MNHEY and SVGAGI. The CDR3 extends over 13 amino acids. The CDR3 sequence: CASSSWGNYGYTF. CDR3 nucleotides: TGTGCCAGCAGTTCTTGGGGCAACTATGGCTACACCTTC.

The chain carries TRBV9 and TRBJ1-2; D not resolved. This CDR3 contains 13 residues. Germline loops: CDR1 SGDLS, CDR2 YYNGEE. V was trimmed by 4 bases and J by 0 bases, leaving 7 bases between them. The CDR3 reads CASSPDSNYGYTF. As DNA, the CDR3 is TGTGCCAGCAGCCCCGACTCTAACTATGGCTACACCTTC.

This chain joins TRBV2 and TRBJ2-3; 10 bases are shared with TRBD2. Germline lookup yields CDR1 SNHLY and CDR2 FYNNEI. Trimming cost V 6 bases and J 2 bases; bases outside gene matches: 11. The CDR3 spans 17 residues. The CDR3 region has the DNA TGTGCCAGCAGCTCATCCCTTAGCGGGGGGTTCACAGATACGCAGTATTTT. Amino acid sequence: CASSSSLSGGFTDTQYF.

The genes are TRBV4-1 and TRBJ2-5; perhaps TRBD2 as D (5 bases). Germline V gene sequence: CDR1 MGHRA, CDR2 YSYEKL. The CDR3 spans 14 residues. Trimming stripped 2 bases from V and 5 bases from J, with 12 bases between. The CDR3 bases are TGCGCCAGCAGCCAAATCGGGGTCCGGGAGACCCAGTACTTC. This encodes CASSQIGVRETQYF.

The chain employs TRBV5-1 and TRBJ2-1; 10 bases are a match to TRBD1. The junction had 0 bases not matched to a gene; V was cut back by 0 bases and J by 6 bases. Germline V gene data show CDR1 as SGHRS and CDR2 as YFSETQ. The CDR3 sequence is 14 residues long. The CDR3 reads CASSLGQGANEQFF. The CDR3 DNA reads as TGCGCCAGCAGCTTGGGACAGGGGGCCAATGAGCAGTTCTTC.

J is TRBJ2-4 and V is TRBV28, with 7 bases that match TRBD1. The J segment lost 0 bases and the V segment lost 10 bases, leaving 12 bases of the junction unmatched. CDR1 MDHEN and CDR2 SYDVKM come from the germline V gene. The CDR3 is 16 residues long. Here the CDR3 reads CATRQTGSLAKNIQYF. In DNA, the CDR3 is TGTGCCACCCGACAGACAGGGAGCCTAGCCAAAAACATTCAGTACTTC.

The chain combines TRBV4-1 with TRBJ2-2; 8 nucleotides match TRBD1. This CDR3 is built from 19 residues. J was trimmed by 5 bases and V by 0 bases; bases with no gene match: 14. Looked up from germline, CDR1 is MGHRA and CDR2 is YSYEKL. The CDR3 sequence is CASSQEDLPGTGGTGELFF. CDR3 bases: TGCGCCAGCAGCCAAGAAGACCTCCCGGGCACAGGGGGAACCGGGGAGCTGTTTTTT.

This clone was recorded a few times. This sequence joins TRBV20-1 and TRBJ1-4, with D possibly being TRBD1 (6 bases). Trimming cost V 6 bases and J 8 bases, with 16 bases left between them. Germline V gives CDR1 DFQATT, CDR2 SNEGSKA (reference sequence). This CDR3 spans 13 amino acids. CDR3 sequence: CSASTGIREKLFF. The DNA for the CDR3 is TGCAGTGCAAGTACAGGGATTAGGGAAAAACTGTTTTTT.

The genes are TRBV5-1 and TRBJ1-2, with D possibly being TRBD1 (5 bases). The V gene's germline CDR1 is SGHRS and CDR2 YFSETQ. Trimming took off 4 bases at V and 4 bases at J, with 14 bases between the two ends. This CDR3 region has 14 residues. The DNA of the CDR3 is TGCGCCAGCAGCCCCACAGACAGCATCTATGGCTACACCTTC. This codes for CASSPTDSIYGYTF.

The chain combines TRBV19 with TRBJ1-2; D perhaps matches TRBD1 (5 bases). V lost 9 bases and J 3 bases, leaving 14 bases between the germline ends. This CDR3 spans 13 amino acids. The germline CDR1 and CDR2 sequences are LNHDA and SQIVND (reference sequence). The DNA for the CDR3 is TGTGCCAGCGGGACTCAGGTCCACTATGGCTACACCTTC. Translation gives CASGTQVHYGYTF.

V usage is TRBV5-1 and J usage is TRBJ1-4; 7 bases match TRBD1. The CDR3 totals 14 residues. V shed 5 bases and J 5 bases; nucleotides not matched to a gene: 6. Germline lookup yields CDR1 SGHRS and CDR2 YFSETQ. Here the CDR3 DNA reads TGCGCCAGCAGTCCGGGACAGCAGAATGAAAAACTGTTTTTT. Encoded protein: CASSPGQQNEKLFF.

The sample holds a few counts of this clone. This chain uses TRBV9 with TRBJ2-1; TRBD2 might be the D (5 bases). The CDR3 runs to 15 residues. CDR1 is SGDLS and CDR2 is YYNGEE in the germline V gene. Trimming took 4 bases from V and 4 from J, leaving 15 bases between them. The CDR3 DNA is TGTGCCAGCAGCTTCCCCCTGGGAGAGTACAATGAGCAGTTCTTC. The encoded protein is CASSFPLGEYNEQFF.

The chain recombines TRBV7-9 with TRBJ1-2, with 7 bases identical to TRBD1. Germline lookup yields CDR1 SEHNR and CDR2 FQNEAQ (reference sequence). The CDR3 loop spans 15 amino acids. V lost 0 bases, J lost 7 bases, and 8 bases stayed unmatched. CDR3 coding DNA: TGTGCCAGCAGCTTAGCGTGGCAGGGGGAGCGTGGCTACACCTTC. Protein: CASSLAWQGERGYTF.

The chain carries TRBV7-9 and TRBJ2-7; perhaps TRBD2 as D (6 bases). The CDR3 runs to 14 residues. Trimming took off 6 bases at V and 5 bases at J, with 17 bases between the two ends. Germline CDR1 and CDR2: SEHNR and FQNEAQ (reference sequence). This chain's CDR3 is CASSAGLGVDEQYF. The CDR3 nucleotides read TGTGCCAGCAGTGCGGGACTGGGGGTAGACGAGCAGTACTTC.

The V call is TRBV30, the J call TRBJ2-5, with a possible D match to TRBD2 (6 bases). This CDR3 has 11 residues. CDR1 and CDR2 from the germline V gene are GTSNPN and SVGIG (reference sequence). Trimming took off 2 bases at V and 10 bases at J, with 11 bases between the two ends. In nucleotides, the CDR3 is TGTGCCTGGAGTTCAAAGACTAGCCAGTACTTC. Its translation is CAWSSKTSQYF.

This clone showed up just once. The chain has TRBV4-1 and TRBJ2-7; TRBD2 matches at 8 bases. Germline CDR1 is MGHRA and CDR2 is YSYEKL. The CDR3 has 15 residues. V dropped 0 bases and J dropped 0; count of bases not matched to a gene: 1. CDR3 in amino acids: CASSQDSGASYEQYF. The DNA for the CDR3 is TGCGCCAGCAGCCAAGATAGCGGGGCCTCCTACGAGCAGTACTTC.

The chain employs TRBV10-1 and TRBJ1-5; D is perhaps TRBD1 (5 bases). Trimming stripped 10 bases from V and 0 bases from J, with 19 bases between. Germline V gene sequence: CDR1 WNHNN, CDR2 SYGVQD (reference sequence). CDR3 length: 16 amino acids. The CDR3, as DNA: TGCGCCACCACAGGAGCCGGGGGGTATAGCAATCAGCCCCAGCATTTT. Encoded protein: CATTGAGGYSNQPQHF.

The gene calls are TRBV5-1 and TRBJ2-7; TRBD2 matches 10 bases. The trim removed 1 base at V and 6 bases at J, leaving 7 bases unmatched. The CDR3 runs to 15 residues. Per the germline V gene, CDR1 is SGHRS and CDR2 is YFSETQ. The CDR3 nucleotides are TGCGCCAGCAGCTTGCCCCCAGCGGGGGGGCTCGAGCAGTACTTC. Translated, it gives CASSLPPAGGLEQYF.

The V gene is TRBV10-3, the J gene TRBJ1-5; TRBD1 matches at 7 bases. This CDR3 is 15 amino acids long. Germline loops: CDR1 ENHRY, CDR2 SYGVKD. The V segment lost 0 bases and the J segment 7 bases; nucleotides outside the gene matches: 6. CDR3 protein: CAISESRGQRQPQHF. The CDR3 DNA sequence: TGTGCCATCAGTGAGTCAAGGGGGCAACGGCAGCCCCAGCATTTT.

The rearrangement joins TRBV19 to TRBJ1-5, with D unresolved. The germline V and J ends were trimmed by 1 base and 1 base, with 11 bases remaining between them. CDR3 size: 16 residues. Germline values: CDR1 LNHDA, CDR2 SQIVND (reference sequence). This CDR3 reads CASSIVAAVSNQPQHF. CDR3 in DNA: TGTGCCAGTAGTATAGTTGCAGCGGTAAGCAATCAGCCCCAGCATTTT.

The chain joins TRBV28 to TRBJ1-5, with D maybe TRBD1 (6 bases). This CDR3 has 14 residues. CDR1 MDHEN and CDR2 SYDVKM come from the germline V gene. V was shortened by 7 bases and J by 7 bases, with 17 bases between the two germline ends. CDR3 loop: CASIPGQRTQPQHF. In nucleotides, the CDR3 is TGTGCCAGCATCCCCGGACAGCGAACACAGCCCCAGCATTTT. The full variable domain, in which reference TRBV28 and TRBJ1-5 provide the parts outside the CDR3, is DVKVTQSSRYLVKRTGEKVFLECVQDMDHENMFWYRQDPGLGLRLIYFSYDVKMKEKGDIPEGYSVSREKKERFSLILESASTNQTSMYLCASIPGQRTQPQHFGDGTRLSIL.

The V and J genes are TRBV6-5 and TRBJ1-5; D may be TRBD1 (5 bases). Germline values: CDR1 MNHEY, CDR2 SVGAGI. The length of the CDR3 is 15 residues. Trimming left V 8 bases short and J 0 bases short, with 14 bases between. CDR3 in amino acids: CASQGWVNSNQPQHF. The CDR3 coding sequence is TGTGCCAGCCAGGGATGGGTTAATAGCAATCAGCCCCAGCATTTT.

The chain carries TRBV7-8 and TRBJ2-3; a possible D gene is TRBD2 (6 bases). V dropped 7 bases and J dropped 2 bases, with 13 bases sitting between them. CDR1 is SGHVS, CDR2 FQNEAQ, per germline. There are 14 residues in the CDR3. The CDR3 loop reads CASKPGLVTDTQYF. CDR3 DNA: TGTGCCAGCAAACCGGGACTTGTCACAGATACGCAGTATTTT.